This is a list of T cell receptor beta chains from one sample in a study of blood T cell repertoires in COVID-19. Produced via immunoSEQ multiplex PCR; TCRdb's table is partial and in-frame only. The data hold more than 250,000 clones, with 83% observed a single time. The sequenced sample consisted of peripheral blood. Source of these receptors: a man aged 60-69 years who had recovered from COVID-19. Both conserved end residues are trimmed from each CDR3. Fields, in order: CDR3 length, J gene, V gene, CDR3 protein.

12 TRBJ1-4 TRBV18 ASSRQGLGEKLF
10 TRBJ2-1 TRBV10-1 ASRDPGGEGF
12 TRBJ2-2 TRBV9 ASSGLDVTGELF
14 TRBJ2-3 TRBV27 ASSLYRVPDTDTQY
14 TRBJ1-5 TRBV2 ASSEAGTGGLLPQH
10 TRBJ2-7 TRBV2 ASSVLFHEQY
10 TRBJ1-2 TRBV29-1 SAPTGAYGYT
12 TRBJ1-5 TRBV30 AWSVGQGEQPQH
14 TRBJ2-1 TRBV3-1/TRBV3-2 ASSQDSRARYNEQF
15 TRBJ2-2 TRBV4-1 ASSQVAGGAQSGELF
10 TRBJ2-1 TRBV11-3 ASSAQGNEQF
11 TRBJ2-3 TRBV6-5 ASRKGGTDTQY
12 TRBJ2-1 TRBV5-1 ASSLEPNRDEQF
9 TRBJ2-7 TRBV5-6 ASSLQLEQY
11 TRBJ2-2 TRBV10-3 AISRQGRGELF
12 TRBJ1-5 TRBV6-5 ASDREIPNQPQH
13 TRBJ1-5 TRBV6-5 ASSRTGGGNQPQH
12 TRBJ2-3 TRBV24-1 ATKASGNTDTQY
13 TRBJ2-2 TRBV6-5 ASSPGVWNTGELF
14 TRBJ2-3 TRBV15 ATSRVGLAGADTQY
13 TRBJ1-5 TRBV4-2 ASSQETGVGQPQH
14 TRBJ1-6 TRBV3-1/TRBV3-2 ASSRTPGQNNSPLH
17 TRBJ2-7 TRBV11-2 ASSLRTGTGVYRAYEQY
12 TRBJ2-7 TRBV6-5 ASSRTSGSYEQY
11 TRBJ2-7 TRBV19 ASRRTGGGEQY
13 TRBJ2-7 TRBV7-2 ASSPMGQEAYEQY
11 TRBJ1-1 TRBV11-2 ASSPGQNTEAF
14 TRBJ1-5 TRBV5-6 ASSFSGTGLFQPQH
10 TRBJ2-1 TRBV27 ASSPSVGERF
13 TRBJ2-7 TRBV7-8 ASSLAGGTFYEQY
14 TRBJ2-2 TRBV5-1 ASSWSGAPKSGELF
12 TRBJ1-5 TRBV5-5 ASSLGSMAGPQH
14 TRBJ2-3 TRBV5-1 ASSLVASAYTDTQY
11 TRBJ1-1 TRBV5-1 ASSFEGHTEAF
11 TRBJ2-3 TRBV5-4 ASSTSVTDTQY
12 TRBJ2-3 TRBV7-8 ASSLALPGDTQY
14 TRBJ1-3 TRBV9 ASSRLTGGSGNTIY
14 TRBJ2-7 TRBV29-1 SVELYGTSGSYEQY
11 TRBJ2-5 TRBV28 ASSSGGGETQY
13 TRBJ1-5 TRBV5-6 ASSQQGWGNQPQH
12 TRBJ1-6 TRBV7-8 ASSLDRGNSPLH
14 TRBJ2-1 TRBV7-6 ASSLGHSSSYNEQF
13 TRBJ2-7 TRBV6-5 ASSMRTGGTYEQY
13 TRBJ2-3 TRBV9 ASSQKAGRTDTQY
14 TRBJ2-1 TRBV28 ASSLRTSGGGNEQF
9 TRBJ2-1 TRBV29-1 SVRTGDEQF
13 TRBJ1-2 TRBV7-2 ASSARGQLNYGYT
14 TRBJ1-6 TRBV7-6 ASSLAPQGGNSPLH
14 TRBJ2-5 TRBV7-2 ASSPLGGGFQETQY
13 TRBJ2-1 TRBV3-1/TRBV3-2 ASSPRVSSYNEQF
14 TRBJ2-3 TRBV27 ASSPWGRGGSDTQY
14 TRBJ2-1 TRBV14 ASSQGGLAGYNEQF
12 TRBJ1-6 TRBV6-5 ASSPGQTRSPLH